The 10 T cell receptor beta chains presented below share a single source sample, sequenced in a study of graft-versus-host responses after intestinal transplantation. The data were produced by immunoSEQ multiplex PCR, yet TCRdb's version contains in-frame clones alone and is incomplete. The data hold 88,000 or so clones, with approximately 87% observed a single time. No antigen is known for these receptors. Here the sequenced sample was unstimulated CD4+ T cells sorted from spleen or lymph node cells, taken before intestinal transplant. The receptors stem from a human donor who received an intestinal transplant.

For this clone: One end of the junction fails to match germline, which may point to a read error. The chain links TRBV7-7 to TRBJ2-7; TRBD1 matches at 7 bases. Per germline, CDR1 SSHAT and CDR2 FNYEAQ (reference sequence). The CDR3 is 13 amino acids. The CDR3 loop reads CASSLVPRGEQYF. The CDR3 region has the DNA TGTGCTAGCAGCTTAGTCCCCAGGGGGGAGCAGTACTTC.

The V call is TRBV6-1, the J call TRBJ1-5, with 7 nucleotides matching TRBD1. V shed 2 bases, J shed 6 bases, and the junction held 4 bases outside the gene matches. Per the germline V gene, CDR1 is MNHNS and CDR2 is SASEGT. CDR3 length: 14 residues. CDR3 in amino acids: CASSESGGGQPQHF. CDR3 bases: TGTGCCAGCAGTGAATCAGGGGGAGGTCAGCCCCAGCATTTT.

Concerning this clone: This sample includes further DNA sequences coding for the same CDR3. The V and J genes are TRBV19 and TRBJ1-1; D ambiguous. The CDR3 has 11 residues. V lost 6 bases to trimming and J lost 1 base, with 3 bases between them. The germline gives CDR1 LNHDA, CDR2 SQIVND (reference sequence). The CDR3 spells CASSRNTEAFF. For the CDR3, the DNA is TGTGCCAGTAGCCGGAACACTGAAGCTTTCTTT.

For the CDR3, the DNA is TGCGCCAGCAGCCAAGGGAGCTTCGGGCTAGCGAGACAAGAGACCCAGTACTTC. Residues: CASSQGSFGLARQETQYF. V gene TRBV4-1 combines with J gene TRBJ2-5; TRBD2 might be the D (6 bases). Germline V gives CDR1 MGHRA, CDR2 YSYEKL. The V and J ends lost 1 base and 2 bases respectively, with 20 bases between them. This CDR3 spans 18 amino acids.

The chain has TRBV5-1 and TRBJ2-5; TRBD1 might be the D (6 bases). CDR3 length equals 14 residues. The germline V gene encodes CDR1 SGHRS and CDR2 YFSETQ. The V gene lost 4 bases and the J gene lost 3 bases, with 13 bases spanning the gap. The CDR3 spells CASSPVRQEETQYF. The DNA of the CDR3 is TGCGCCAGCAGCCCCGTCCGACAGGAAGAGACCCAGTACTTC.

CDR3 in amino acids: CASSRIAGGPETQYF. CDR3 bases: TGTGCCAGCAGCCGGATAGCGGGGGGGCCTGAGACCCAGTACTTC. The rearrangement joins TRBV11-2 to TRBJ2-5; 11 bases match TRBD2. The germline gives CDR1 SGHAT, CDR2 FQNNGV. This CDR3 is 15 amino acids long. Trimming took 5 bases from V and 5 from J; bases not matched to a gene: 7.

The gene calls are TRBV5-1 and TRBJ2-5; D may be TRBD1 (5 bases). CDR1 and CDR2 (germline): SGHRS, YFSETQ. V dropped 5 bases and J dropped 3 bases, with 11 bases sitting between them. CDR3 size: 13 residues. CDR3 amino acids: CASSRSTEETQYF. DNA of the CDR3: TGCGCCAGCAGTAGGTCGACAGAAGAGACCCAGTACTTC. The complete variable domain, with remaining parts taken from reference TRBV5-1 and TRBJ2-5, reads KAGVTQTPRYLIKTRGQQVTLSCSPISGHRSVSWYQQTPGQGLQFLFEYFSETQRNKGNFPGRFSGRQFSNSRSEMNVSTLELGDSALYLCASSRSTEETQYFGPGTRLLVL.

This chain links TRBV19 with TRBJ1-1; no clear D gene. Germline V CDR1 and CDR2: LNHDA, SQIVND (reference sequence). The CDR3 runs to 15 residues. The ends were cut back, 1 base at V and 4 bases at J, with 13 bases in the middle. The DNA of the CDR3 is TGTGCCAGTAGTATAGTGGTGGGTCGGGGCACTGAAGCTTTCTTT. Residues: CASSIVVGRGTEAFF. Full variable domain (remainder filled in from reference TRBV19 and TRBJ1-1): DGGITQSPKYLFRKEGQNVTLSCEQNLNHDAMYWYRQDPGQGLRLIYYSQIVNDFQKGDIAEGYSVSREKKESFPLTVTSAQKNPTAFYLCASSIVVGRGTEAFFGQGTRLTVV.

The chain joins TRBV6-5 to TRBJ1-4; a weak D match, TRBD1 (6 bases). The germline CDR1 and CDR2 sequences are MNHEY and SVGAGI. V lost 6 bases and J 0 bases, leaving 11 bases between the germline ends. CDR3 length equals 15 residues. The CDR3 reads CASRRTDATNEKLFF. The CDR3 nucleotides are TGTGCCAGCAGAAGGACAGATGCAACTAATGAAAAACTGTTTTTT.

The CDR3 sequence is CASSIGSGAETQYF. The CDR3 DNA reads TGTGCCAGTAGTATAGGTAGCGGGGCTGAGACCCAGTACTTC. V and J are TRBV19 and TRBJ2-5; 8 nucleotides line up with TRBD2. The CDR3 consists of 14 residues. Unmatched junction bases numbered 3, after V lost 1 base and J lost 5 bases. CDR1 and CDR2 from the germline V gene are LNHDA and SQIVND (reference sequence).